The rows below give T cell receptor beta chains drawn from one sample of a study of T cell changes during pregnancy in multiple sclerosis. Clones were read by immunoSEQ multiplex PCR, and TCRdb kept only the in-frame ones, dropping some. The table lists about 40,000 clones, around 94% of them singletons. Sequences were derived from peripheral blood, sampled in the third trimester of pregnancy. These receptors came from a female donor with multiple sclerosis, enrolled in a pregnancy study. The CDR3 runs from the conserved cysteine through the conserved F or W. Fields, in order: D gene, J gene, clone size, V gene, CDR3 DNA, CDR3 protein. A D gene is named only where the DNA matches it firmly. Size is stated for part of the rows, as once, few or many counts, or as a class when the clone is expanded.

NA	TRBJ2-1	NA	TRBV7-6	TGTGCCAGCAGCCATCAAACAGGGAACCCCTACAATGAGCAGTTCTTC	CASSHQTGNPYNEQFF
TRBD2	TRBJ2-1	NA	TRBV28	TGTGCCAGCAGTGATCCGGGACTAGCTATCCTTGAGCAGTTCTTC	CASSDPGLAILEQFF
NA	TRBJ1-1	NA	TRBV6-6	TGTGCCAGCACAGCGACTGAAGCTTTCTTT	CASTATEAFF
TRBD2	TRBJ2-1	once	TRBV27	TGTGCCAGCAGCACCTCCGGGACTAGCGGGATGAAAGGCCATGAGCAGTTCTTC	CASSTSGTSGMKGHEQFF
NA	TRBJ1-6	NA	TRBV7-9	TGTGCCAGCAGCTTCCGGGACAATGGGAATTCACCCCTCCACTTT	CASSFRDNGNSPLHF
NA	TRBJ2-1	NA	TRBV10-3	TGTGCCATCAGTGCCGAGGTTAGCTCCTACAATGAGCAGTTCTTC	CAISAEVSSYNEQFF
NA	TRBJ2-5	NA	TRBV13	TGTGCCAGCAGCTTAGAGGCGGGGAAACAAGAGACCCAGTACTTC	CASSLEAGKQETQYF
NA	TRBJ1-5	NA	TRBV7-9	TGTGCCAGCAGCCCAGGGGCTGGTAGCAATCAGCCCCAGCATTTT	CASSPGAGSNQPQHF
TRBD1	TRBJ1-4	NA	TRBV4-1	TGCGCCAGCAGCCCCGCAGGGGGTTGGGAAAAACTGTTTTTT	CASSPAGGWEKLFF
TRBD2	TRBJ2-7	NA	TRBV11-3	TGTGCCAGCTCCGGGACTACCCCTGGCGAGCAGTACTTC	CASSGTTPGEQYF
TRBD2	TRBJ2-1	NA	TRBV7-9	TGTGCCAGCAGCTTATCACATCTAGCGGGAGTGCTCCGGAATGAGCAGTTCTTC	CASSLSHLAGVLRNEQFF
TRBD1	TRBJ2-4	NA	TRBV7-8	TGTGCCAGCAGCTTAAATCGGACAGGGTCCAAAAACATTCAGTACTTC	CASSLNRTGSKNIQYF
TRBD2	TRBJ2-3	NA	TRBV14	TGTGCCAGCAGCCAAGGCAAGCGGGGGGCGTCAGATACGCAGTATTTT	CASSQGKRGASDTQYF
NA	TRBJ2-3	NA	TRBV7-9	TGTGCCAGCAGCCTTGATACTTTGATCTCTAGCACAGATACGCAGTATTTT	CASSLDTLISSTDTQYF
NA	TRBJ2-3	NA	TRBV2	TGTGCCAGCAGTGAAGCGGGGGCGGGCACAGATACGCAGTATTTT	CASSEAGAGTDTQYF
NA	TRBJ1-1	NA	TRBV5-1	TGCGCCAGCAGCCCCAATACAGCGAACACTGAAGCTTTCTTT	CASSPNTANTEAFF